This is a list of T cell receptor beta chains from one sample in a study of regulatory T cells in long-lasting Graves disease. TCRdb reprocessed the multiplex PCR reads with MiXCR, giving one entry per CDR3 protein. The sample shows about half a million distinct CDR3 sequences, roughly 23% of them seen only once. The sample consisted of peripheral blood mononuclear cells (PBMCs), taken when the disease was refractory, from a patient treated with antithyroid drugs. The receptors here all came from a female donor with Graves disease. The CDR3 runs from the conserved cysteine through the conserved F or W. Each record gives: CDR3 protein, CDR3 DNA, J gene, D gene, clone size, CDR3 length, V gene. The D gene is left open where the match is weak. Size is stated for part of the rows, as once, few or many counts, or as a class when the clone is expanded.

CDR3 protein: CASSAGGTSNTEAFF
CDR3 DNA: TGTGCCAGCAGCGCAGGAGGGACATCGAACACTGAAGCTTTCTTT
J gene: TRBJ1-1
D gene: NA
clone size: NA
CDR3 length: 15
V gene: TRBV7-8

CDR3 protein: CSAQNGQVSNTEAFF
CDR3 DNA: TGCAGTGCTCAAAACGGACAGGTCTCTAACACTGAAGCTTTCTTT
J gene: TRBJ1-1
D gene: TRBD1
clone size: NA
CDR3 length: 15
V gene: TRBV20-1

CDR3 protein: CASSWTGYPYEQYF
CDR3 DNA: TGTGCCAGCAGTTGGACAGGGTACCCCTACGAGCAGTACTTC
J gene: TRBJ2-7
D gene: TRBD1
clone size: many
CDR3 length: 14
V gene: TRBV12-3/TRBV12-4

CDR3 protein: CASSYPAGVTF
CDR3 DNA: TGTGCCAGCAGTTACCCGGCGGGGGTCACCTTC
J gene: TRBJ1-2
D gene: NA
clone size: few
CDR3 length: 11
V gene: TRBV6-5

CDR3 protein: CSARQGTEAFF
CDR3 DNA: TGCAGTGCTAGGCAGGGCACTGAAGCTTTCTTT
J gene: TRBJ1-1
D gene: NA
clone size: NA
CDR3 length: 11
V gene: TRBV20-1

CDR3 protein: CASSSDRVSLHF
CDR3 DNA: TGTGCCAGCAGTTCTGACAGGGTATCACTCCACTTT
J gene: TRBJ1-6
D gene: TRBD1
clone size: NA
CDR3 length: 12
V gene: TRBV12-3/TRBV12-4

CDR3 protein: CASRQTGGSHEQYF
CDR3 DNA: TGTGCCAGCAGACAAACGGGGGGTTCCCACGAGCAGTACTTC
J gene: TRBJ2-7
D gene: TRBD2
clone size: once
CDR3 length: 14
V gene: TRBV7-9

CDR3 protein: CATSDSTQPQHF
CDR3 DNA: TGTGCCACCAGTGATTCTACTCAGCCCCAGCATTTT
J gene: TRBJ1-5
D gene: NA
clone size: few
CDR3 length: 12
V gene: TRBV24-1

CDR3 protein: CASSDPGINEKLFF
CDR3 DNA: TGTGCCAGCAGTGATCCGGGGATAAATGAAAAACTGTTTTTT
J gene: TRBJ1-4
D gene: NA
clone size: NA
CDR3 length: 14
V gene: TRBV25-1

CDR3 protein: CASSSLMRQGGSYEQYF
CDR3 DNA: TGTGCCAGCAGTTCGCTTATGAGACAGGGGGGTTCCTACGAGCAGTACTTC
J gene: TRBJ2-7
D gene: TRBD1
clone size: NA
CDR3 length: 17
V gene: TRBV28

CDR3 protein: CASSRLWKMNTEAFF
CDR3 DNA: TGCGCCAGCAGCCGTCTCTGGAAAATGAACACTGAAGCTTTCTTT
J gene: TRBJ1-1
D gene: NA
clone size: NA
CDR3 length: 15
V gene: TRBV5-1

CDR3 protein: CASSVGARDNSPLHF
CDR3 DNA: TGTGCCAGCAGTGTGGGCGCCAGGGATAATTCACCCCTCCACTTT
J gene: TRBJ1-6
D gene: NA
clone size: many
CDR3 length: 15
V gene: TRBV2

CDR3 protein: CSASYTDEKLFF
CDR3 DNA: TGCAGTGCTAGTTACACCGACGAAAAACTGTTTTTT
J gene: TRBJ1-4
D gene: NA
clone size: NA
CDR3 length: 12
V gene: TRBV20-1

CDR3 protein: CASRDAGTEAFF
CDR3 DNA: TGTGCCAGCCGGGACGCGGGCACTGAAGCTTTCTTT
J gene: TRBJ1-1
D gene: NA
clone size: many
CDR3 length: 12
V gene: TRBV11-3

CDR3 protein: CAISELGPPSEQYF
CDR3 DNA: TGTGCCATCAGTGAGCTGGGTCCGCCTTCCGAGCAGTACTTC
J gene: TRBJ2-7
D gene: NA
clone size: NA
CDR3 length: 14
V gene: TRBV10-3

CDR3 protein: CASNCTSPGTDYGYTF
CDR3 DNA: TGTGCCAGCAACTGCACTTCTCCCGGGACAGATTATGGCTACACCTTC
J gene: TRBJ1-2
D gene: TRBD1
clone size: many
CDR3 length: 16
V gene: TRBV25-1

CDR3 protein: CASSLDRWTEAFF
CDR3 DNA: TGCGCCAGCAGCCTAGACAGGTGGACTGAAGCTTTCTTT
J gene: TRBJ1-1
D gene: NA
clone size: few
CDR3 length: 13
V gene: TRBV4-3

CDR3 protein: CATQGFLTEAFF
CDR3 DNA: TGTGCCACACAGGGGTTCCTCACTGAAGCTTTCTTT
J gene: TRBJ1-1
D gene: TRBD1
clone size: many
CDR3 length: 12
V gene: TRBV2

CDR3 protein: CASSAGQATNYGYTF
CDR3 DNA: TGTGCCAGCAGCGCGGGACAGGCAACTAACTATGGCTACACCTTC
J gene: TRBJ1-2
D gene: TRBD1
clone size: NA
CDR3 length: 15
V gene: TRBV6-1

CDR3 protein: CASRPRPGSRDTEAFF
CDR3 DNA: TGTGCCAGCAGGCCACGCCCAGGGTCCCGGGACACTGAAGCTTTCTTT
J gene: TRBJ1-1
D gene: NA
clone size: NA
CDR3 length: 16
V gene: TRBV28

CDR3 protein: CASSLSAFNYGYTF
CDR3 DNA: TGCGCCAGCAGCTTGTCCGCATTCAACTATGGCTACACCTTC
J gene: TRBJ1-2
D gene: NA
clone size: few
CDR3 length: 14
V gene: TRBV5-1

CDR3 protein: CASSQLPGTSDTTYNEQFF
CDR3 DNA: TGCGCCAGCAGCCAGTTACCCGGGACTAGCGACACCACCTACAATGAGCAGTTCTTC
J gene: TRBJ2-1
D gene: TRBD2
clone size: NA
CDR3 length: 19
V gene: TRBV5-1